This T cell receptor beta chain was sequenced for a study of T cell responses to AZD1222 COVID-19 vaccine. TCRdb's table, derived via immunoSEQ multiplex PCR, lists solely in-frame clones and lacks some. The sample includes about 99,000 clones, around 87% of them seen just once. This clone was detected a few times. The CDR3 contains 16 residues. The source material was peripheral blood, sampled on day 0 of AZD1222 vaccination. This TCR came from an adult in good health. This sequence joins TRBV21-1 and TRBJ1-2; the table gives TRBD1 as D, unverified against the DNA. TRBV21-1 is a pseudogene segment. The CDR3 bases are TGTGCCAGCAGCAAATATAGGGACAGGGGGTTCTATGGCTACACCTTC. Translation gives CASSKYRDRGFYGYTF.